This T cell receptor beta chain appears in the sequencing data of a study of OX40 agonist ivuxolimab in advanced cancers. In terms of the full investigation: Ivuxolimab was a fully human IgG2 agonistic monoclonal antibody targeting the costimulatory receptor OX40 (CD134). The point of sequencing TCRbeta in the periphery was to test whether ivuxolimab changed TCR sequence diversity and drove clonal T-cell expansion. Three dose-escalation patients achieved partial responses, one with hepatocellular carcinoma and two with cutaneous melanoma. Prior anti-PD-1, anti-PD-L1 or anti-CTLA-4 therapy was permitted, and approximately 41% of dose-escalation patients had received checkpoint inhibitors. Intravenous ivuxolimab was administered to patients every 2 weeks at six dose levels: 0.01, 0.1, 0.3, 1.5, 3 and 10 mg/kg. The monotherapy dose-escalation portion (N of about 50 patients) of the phase I ivuxolimab trial is reported in the paper. Among the approximately 50 dose-escalation patients, around 19 had hepatocellular carcinoma, 15 or so melanoma, 9 renal cell carcinoma and 9 head and neck cancer. In the dose-escalation cohort, more than 80% of patients were male, and the mean age was around 60 years with a range of roughly 20 to 85. Broader findings and caveats from the paper: At doses of 0.1 to 3.0 mg/kg, clonal expansion of both CD4+ and CD8+ T cells in blood was seen between baseline and week 6. On average, CD8+ T cells showed more expanded clones than CD4+ T cells after ivuxolimab. Antigen specificity was not determined for the clonally expanded peripheral T cells. Low levels of normalized T-cell clonal expansion were also seen in some patients who did not respond. Partial responders in the 0.1-3.0 mg/kg groups had among the lowest normalized peripheral clonal expansion, especially among CD8+ T cells.

With regard to this clone: There is no known antigen for this receptor. No much larger clone is present one base from it, and per-base qualities are unavailable.

Genomic DNA was isolated from the sorted cells so that the TCRbeta CDR3 region could be sequenced. The immunoSEQ Assay was used to sequence the TCRbeta CDR3 regions. The immuneACCESS repertoire file appears here via TCRdb, limited to in-frame rearrangements. These files lack a portion of the clones; in checked studies, under half of the deficit traces to unresolved V genes, and the cause of the others is not known. Across this sample there are 75,000 to 95,000 clones, with about 91% seen only once. Of the sample, 2% to 2.5% falls within the top ten clones. According to the germline V gene, CDR1 reads SGHTA and CDR2 reads FQGNSA. There are 14 amino acids in the CDR3, from cysteine to phenylalanine inclusive. CDR3 DNA is the only sequence kept; it has 42 bases, read in frame from the first base. From V the trimming removes 5 bases and from J it removes 8 bases, while the gene matches leave 9 bases of the junction unaccounted for.

Patients with a history of autoimmune disease or receiving systemic immunosuppression were excluded from the trial. In every dose cohort, peripheral blood was drawn for TCR sequencing at baseline, cycle 4 day 1, and cycle 7 day 1. The samples were drawn from a first-in-human, open-label, multicenter phase I dose-escalation trial of ivuxolimab. Adults with locally advanced or metastatic melanoma, renal cell, hepatocellular, or head and neck squamous cell carcinoma were enrolled in the trial. Before TCR sequencing, CD4+ T cells and CD8+ T cells from peripheral blood were sorted into separate populations.

Sequenced here: CD4+ or CD8+ T cells sorted from blood, sampled in a trial of the OX40 agonist ivuxolimab. This clonotype originated in an adult with an advanced solid tumor such as melanoma, head and neck, liver or kidney cancer. The rearranged chain carries TRBV7-2 and TRBJ1-2; 9 middle bases align to TRBD1. CDR3 region: CASSHGTGIWGYTF. In nucleotide form, the sequence is TGTGCCAGCAGCCATGGGACAGGGATTTGGGGCTACACCTTC.